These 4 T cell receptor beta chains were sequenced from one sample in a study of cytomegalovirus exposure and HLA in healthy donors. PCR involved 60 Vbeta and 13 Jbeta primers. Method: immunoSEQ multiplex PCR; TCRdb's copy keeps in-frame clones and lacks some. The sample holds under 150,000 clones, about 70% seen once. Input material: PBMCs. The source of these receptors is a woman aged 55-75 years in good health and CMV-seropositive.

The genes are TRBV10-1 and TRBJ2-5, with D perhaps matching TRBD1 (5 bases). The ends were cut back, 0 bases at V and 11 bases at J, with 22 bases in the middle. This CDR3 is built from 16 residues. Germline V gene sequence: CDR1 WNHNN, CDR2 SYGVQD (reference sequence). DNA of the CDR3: TGCGCCAGCAGTGAGTCTCGGGCAGGGTTACCCTCTGAGCAGTACTTC. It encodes CASSESRAGLPSEQYF.

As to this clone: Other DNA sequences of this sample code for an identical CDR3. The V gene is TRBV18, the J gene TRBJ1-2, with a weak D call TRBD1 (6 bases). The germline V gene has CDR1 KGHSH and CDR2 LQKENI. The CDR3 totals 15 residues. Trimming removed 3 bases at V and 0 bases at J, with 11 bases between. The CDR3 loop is CASSPRQEPNYGYTF. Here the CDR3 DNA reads TGTGCCAGCTCACCCCGACAGGAGCCTAACTATGGCTACACCTTC.

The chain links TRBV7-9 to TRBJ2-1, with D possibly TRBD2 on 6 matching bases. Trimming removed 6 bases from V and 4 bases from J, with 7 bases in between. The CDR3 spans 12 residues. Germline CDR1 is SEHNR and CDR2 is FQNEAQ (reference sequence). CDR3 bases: TGTGCCAGCAGGAGCGGGTACAATGAGCAGTTCTTC. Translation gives CASRSGYNEQFF. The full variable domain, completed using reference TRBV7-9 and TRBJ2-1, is DTGVSQNPRHKITKRGQNVTFRCDPISEHNRLYWYRQTLGQGPEFLTYFQNEAQLEKSRLLSDRFSAERPKGSFSTLEIQRTEQGDSAMYLCASRSGYNEQFFGPGTRLTVL.

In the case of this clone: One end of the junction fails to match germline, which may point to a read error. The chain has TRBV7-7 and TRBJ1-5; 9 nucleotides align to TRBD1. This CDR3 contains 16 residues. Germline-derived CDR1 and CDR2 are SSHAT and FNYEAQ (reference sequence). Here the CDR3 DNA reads TGTGCTAGCAGCTTAGTAGGGACAGGGAAGAATCAGCCCCAGCATTTT. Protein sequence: CASSLVGTGKNQPQHF.